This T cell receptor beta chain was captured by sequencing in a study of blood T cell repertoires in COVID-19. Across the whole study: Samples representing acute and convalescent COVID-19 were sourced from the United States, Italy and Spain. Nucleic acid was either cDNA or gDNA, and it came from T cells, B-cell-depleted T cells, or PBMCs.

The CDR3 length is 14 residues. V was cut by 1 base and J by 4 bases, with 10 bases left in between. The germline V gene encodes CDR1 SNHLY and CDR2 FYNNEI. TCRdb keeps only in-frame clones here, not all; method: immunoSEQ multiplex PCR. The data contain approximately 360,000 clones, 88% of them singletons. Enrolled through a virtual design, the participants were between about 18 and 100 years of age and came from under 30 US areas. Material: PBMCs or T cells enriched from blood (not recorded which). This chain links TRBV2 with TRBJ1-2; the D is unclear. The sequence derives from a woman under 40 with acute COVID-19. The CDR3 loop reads CASSEVARGYGYTF. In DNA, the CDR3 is TGTGCCAGCAGTGAAGTAGCCCGCGGCTATGGCTACACCTTC.